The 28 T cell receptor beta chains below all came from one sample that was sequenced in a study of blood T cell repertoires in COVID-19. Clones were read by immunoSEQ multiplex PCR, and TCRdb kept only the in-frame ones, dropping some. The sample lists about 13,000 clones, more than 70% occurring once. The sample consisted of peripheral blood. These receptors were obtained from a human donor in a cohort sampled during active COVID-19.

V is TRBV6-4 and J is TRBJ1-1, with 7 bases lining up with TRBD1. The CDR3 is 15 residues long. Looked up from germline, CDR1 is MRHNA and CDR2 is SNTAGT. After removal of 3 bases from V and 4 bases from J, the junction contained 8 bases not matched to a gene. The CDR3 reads CASSEASGGGTEAFF. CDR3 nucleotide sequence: TGTGCCAGCAGTGAAGCGTCAGGGGGAGGCACTGAAGCTTTCTTT.

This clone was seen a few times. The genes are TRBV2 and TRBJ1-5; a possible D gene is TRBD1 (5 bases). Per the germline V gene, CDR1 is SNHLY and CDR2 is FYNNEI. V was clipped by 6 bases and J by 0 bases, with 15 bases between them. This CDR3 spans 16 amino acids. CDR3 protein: CASRSTPQVSNQPQHF. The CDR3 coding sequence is TGTGCCAGCAGGTCGACCCCACAGGTTAGCAATCAGCCCCAGCATTTT.

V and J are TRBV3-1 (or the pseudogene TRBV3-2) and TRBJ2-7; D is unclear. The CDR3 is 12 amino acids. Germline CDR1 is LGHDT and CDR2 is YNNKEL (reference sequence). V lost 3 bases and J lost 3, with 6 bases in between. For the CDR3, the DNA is TGTGCCAGCAGCCATGAGCACTACGAGCAGTACTTC. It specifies CASSHEHYEQYF.

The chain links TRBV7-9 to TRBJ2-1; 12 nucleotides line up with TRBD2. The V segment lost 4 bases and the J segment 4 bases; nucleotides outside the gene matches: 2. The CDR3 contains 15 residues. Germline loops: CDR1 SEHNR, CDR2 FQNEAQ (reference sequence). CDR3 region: CASSSGTSGYNEQFF. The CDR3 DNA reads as TGTGCCAGCAGCTCAGGGACTAGCGGGTACAATGAGCAGTTCTTC.

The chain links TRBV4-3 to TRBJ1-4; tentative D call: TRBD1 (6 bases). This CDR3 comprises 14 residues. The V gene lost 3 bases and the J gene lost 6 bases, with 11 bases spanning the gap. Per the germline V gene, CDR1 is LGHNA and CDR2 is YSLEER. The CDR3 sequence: CASSHGQGYEKLFF. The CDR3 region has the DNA TGCGCCAGCAGCCATGGCCAGGGGTATGAAAAACTGTTTTTT.

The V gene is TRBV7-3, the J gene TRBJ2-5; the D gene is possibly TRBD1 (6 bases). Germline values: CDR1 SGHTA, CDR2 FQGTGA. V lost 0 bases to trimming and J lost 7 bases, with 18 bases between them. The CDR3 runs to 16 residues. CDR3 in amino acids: CASSLTGGQSSRTQYF. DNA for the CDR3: TGTGCCAGCAGCTTAACTGGCGGACAGAGCTCCCGGACCCAGTACTTC.

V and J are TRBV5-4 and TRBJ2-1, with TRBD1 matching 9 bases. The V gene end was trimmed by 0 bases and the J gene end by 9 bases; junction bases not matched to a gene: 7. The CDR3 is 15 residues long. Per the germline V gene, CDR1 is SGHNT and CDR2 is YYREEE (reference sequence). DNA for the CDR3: TGTGCCAGCAGCTTGGGACAGGGGGATGGTAGTGAGCAGTTCTTC. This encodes CASSLGQGDGSEQFF.

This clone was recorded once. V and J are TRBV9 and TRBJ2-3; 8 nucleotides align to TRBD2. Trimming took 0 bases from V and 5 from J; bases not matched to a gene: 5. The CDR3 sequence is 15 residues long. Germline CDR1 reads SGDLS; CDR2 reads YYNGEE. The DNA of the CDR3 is TGTGCCAGCAGCGTAGCGGGGGGGCCCGGAGATACGCAGTATTTT. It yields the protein CASSVAGGPGDTQYF.

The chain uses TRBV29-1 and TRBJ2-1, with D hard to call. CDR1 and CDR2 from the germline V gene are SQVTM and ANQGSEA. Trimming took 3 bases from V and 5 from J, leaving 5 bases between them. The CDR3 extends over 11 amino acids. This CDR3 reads CSVDRNNEQFF. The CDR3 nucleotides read TGCAGCGTTGACAGAAACAATGAGCAGTTCTTC.

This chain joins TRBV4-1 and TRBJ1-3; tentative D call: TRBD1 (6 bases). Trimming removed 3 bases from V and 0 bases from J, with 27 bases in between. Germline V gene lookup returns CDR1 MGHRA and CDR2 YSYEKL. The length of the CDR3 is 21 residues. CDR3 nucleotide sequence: TGCGCCAGCAGCCAGAGGGGGGAGGGGCCGGGTTTCAAGAGCTCTGGAAACACCATATATTTT. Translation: CASSQRGEGPGFKSSGNTIYF.

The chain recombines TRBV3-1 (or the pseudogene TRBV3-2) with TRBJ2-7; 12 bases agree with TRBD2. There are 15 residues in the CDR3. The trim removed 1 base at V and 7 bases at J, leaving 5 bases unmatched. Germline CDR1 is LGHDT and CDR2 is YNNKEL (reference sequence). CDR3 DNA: TGTGCCAGCAGCCAAGGACTAGCGGGGGCGGAAGAGCAGTACTTC. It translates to CASSQGLAGAEEQYF.

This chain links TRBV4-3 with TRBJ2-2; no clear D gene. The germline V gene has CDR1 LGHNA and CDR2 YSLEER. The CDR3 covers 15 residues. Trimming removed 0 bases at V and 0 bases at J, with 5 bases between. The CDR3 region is CASSQESSNTGELFF. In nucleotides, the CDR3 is TGCGCCAGCAGCCAAGAATCATCGAACACCGGGGAGCTGTTTTTT.

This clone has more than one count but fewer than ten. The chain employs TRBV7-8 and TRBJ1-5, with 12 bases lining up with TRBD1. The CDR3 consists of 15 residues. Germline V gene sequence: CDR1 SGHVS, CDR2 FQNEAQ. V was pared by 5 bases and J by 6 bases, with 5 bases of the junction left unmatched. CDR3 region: CASSLGTGGGQPQHF. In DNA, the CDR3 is TGTGCCAGCAGCCTCGGGACAGGGGGCGGTCAGCCCCAGCATTTT.

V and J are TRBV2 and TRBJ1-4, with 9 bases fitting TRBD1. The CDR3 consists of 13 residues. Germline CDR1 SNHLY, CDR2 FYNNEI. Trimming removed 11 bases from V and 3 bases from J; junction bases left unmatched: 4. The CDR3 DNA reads TGTGCCGGAAGGACAGGGGCTAATGAAAAACTGTTTTTT. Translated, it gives CAGRTGANEKLFF.

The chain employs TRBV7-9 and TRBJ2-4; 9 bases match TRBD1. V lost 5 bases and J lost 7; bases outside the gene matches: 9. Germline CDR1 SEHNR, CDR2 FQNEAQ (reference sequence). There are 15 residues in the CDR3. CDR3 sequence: CASSPGTGRLNIQYF. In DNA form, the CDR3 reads TGTGCCAGCAGCCCGGGGACAGGGCGACTGAACATTCAGTACTTC.

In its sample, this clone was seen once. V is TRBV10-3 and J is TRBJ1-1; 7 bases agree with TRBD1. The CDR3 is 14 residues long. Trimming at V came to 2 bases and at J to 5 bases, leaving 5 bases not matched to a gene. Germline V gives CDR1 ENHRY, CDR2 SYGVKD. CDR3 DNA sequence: TGTGCCATCAGTGAGGGACAGGCGAGGACTGAAGCTTTCTTT. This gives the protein CAISEGQARTEAFF.

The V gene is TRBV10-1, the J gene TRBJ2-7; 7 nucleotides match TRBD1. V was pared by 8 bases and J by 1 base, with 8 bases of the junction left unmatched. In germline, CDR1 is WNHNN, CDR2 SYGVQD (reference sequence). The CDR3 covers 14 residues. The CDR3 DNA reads TGCGCCAGCGCTACAGGGGTTATATCCTACGAGCAGTACTTC. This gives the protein CASATGVISYEQYF.

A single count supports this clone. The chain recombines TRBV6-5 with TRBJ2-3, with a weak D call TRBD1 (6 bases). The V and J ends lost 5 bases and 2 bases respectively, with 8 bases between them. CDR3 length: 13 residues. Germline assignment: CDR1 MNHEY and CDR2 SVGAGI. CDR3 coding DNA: TGTGCCAGCAGTCGACAGGACACAGATACGCAGTATTTT. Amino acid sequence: CASSRQDTDTQYF.

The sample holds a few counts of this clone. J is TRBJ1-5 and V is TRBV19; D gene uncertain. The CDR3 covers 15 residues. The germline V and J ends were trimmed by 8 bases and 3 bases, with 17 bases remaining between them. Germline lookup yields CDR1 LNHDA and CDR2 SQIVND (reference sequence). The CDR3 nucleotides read TGTGCCAGTCAAACCTTCGGGGATTCCAATCAGCCCCAGCATTTT. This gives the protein CASQTFGDSNQPQHF.

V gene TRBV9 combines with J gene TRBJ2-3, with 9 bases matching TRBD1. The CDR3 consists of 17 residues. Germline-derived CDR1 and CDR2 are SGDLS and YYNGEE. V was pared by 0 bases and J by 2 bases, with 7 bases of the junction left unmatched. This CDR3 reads CASSVAMTGGHTDTQYF. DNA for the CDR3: TGTGCCAGCAGCGTAGCCATGACAGGGGGACACACAGATACGCAGTATTTT.

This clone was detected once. CDR3 DNA sequence: TGTGCCAGCTCACCAATCCCGACGGGAGAGCAGTACTTC. This encodes CASSPIPTGEQYF. The gene calls are TRBV18 and TRBJ2-7; D perhaps matches TRBD2 (5 bases). The CDR3 contains 13 residues. Deletions cut 2 bases from V and 7 bases from J, with 12 bases between. Germline lookup yields CDR1 KGHSH and CDR2 LQKENI.

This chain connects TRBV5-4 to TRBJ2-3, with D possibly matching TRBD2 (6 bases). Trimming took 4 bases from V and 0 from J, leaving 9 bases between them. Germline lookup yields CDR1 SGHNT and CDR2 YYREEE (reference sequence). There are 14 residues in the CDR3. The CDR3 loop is CASSKGTSTDTQYF. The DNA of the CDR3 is TGTGCCAGCAGCAAGGGGACTAGCACAGATACGCAGTATTTT.

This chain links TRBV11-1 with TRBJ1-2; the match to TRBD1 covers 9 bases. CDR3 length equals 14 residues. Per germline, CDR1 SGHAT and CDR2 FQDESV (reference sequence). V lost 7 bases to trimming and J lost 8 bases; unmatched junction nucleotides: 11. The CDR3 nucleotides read TGTGCCAGCACCCCGACAGGGGGATCGAAAGGCTACACCTTC. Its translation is CASTPTGGSKGYTF.

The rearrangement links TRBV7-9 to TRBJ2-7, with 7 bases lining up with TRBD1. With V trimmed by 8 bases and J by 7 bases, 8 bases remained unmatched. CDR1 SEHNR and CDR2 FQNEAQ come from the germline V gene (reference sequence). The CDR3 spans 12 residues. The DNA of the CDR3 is TGTGCCAGCCAGGGGGTAGTGGAGGAGCAGTACTTC. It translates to CASQGVVEEQYF.

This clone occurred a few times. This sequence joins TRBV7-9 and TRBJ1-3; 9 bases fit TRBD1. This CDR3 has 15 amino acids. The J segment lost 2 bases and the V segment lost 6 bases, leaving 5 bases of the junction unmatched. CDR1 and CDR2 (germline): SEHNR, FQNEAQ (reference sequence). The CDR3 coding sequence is TGTGCCAGCAGACGCGGGACAGGGACTGGAAACACCATATATTTT. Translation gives CASRRGTGTGNTIYF.

The CDR3 protein is CASSQGTGVDNQPQHF. The DNA of the CDR3 is TGTGCCAGCAGCCAGGGGACAGGTGTAGACAATCAGCCCCAGCATTTT. The rearrangement joins TRBV5-8 to TRBJ1-5, with TRBD1 identical over 8 bases. Germline-derived CDR1 and CDR2 are SGHTS and YDEGEE. The junction had 9 bases not matched to a gene; V was cut back by 4 bases and J by 3 bases. The CDR3 spans 16 residues.

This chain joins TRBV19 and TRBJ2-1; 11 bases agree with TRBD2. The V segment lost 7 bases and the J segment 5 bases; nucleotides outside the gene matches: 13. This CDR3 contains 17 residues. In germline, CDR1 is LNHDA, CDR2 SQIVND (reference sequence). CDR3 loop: CASTQPLGTSGNNEQFF. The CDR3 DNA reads TGTGCCAGTACCCAGCCGCTGGGGACTAGCGGCAACAATGAGCAGTTCTTC.

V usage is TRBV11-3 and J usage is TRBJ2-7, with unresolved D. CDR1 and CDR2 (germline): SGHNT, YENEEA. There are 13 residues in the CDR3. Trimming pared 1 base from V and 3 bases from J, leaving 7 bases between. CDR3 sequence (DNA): TGTGCCAGCAGCTTAGGGCAGATCTACGAGCAGTACTTC. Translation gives CASSLGQIYEQYF.